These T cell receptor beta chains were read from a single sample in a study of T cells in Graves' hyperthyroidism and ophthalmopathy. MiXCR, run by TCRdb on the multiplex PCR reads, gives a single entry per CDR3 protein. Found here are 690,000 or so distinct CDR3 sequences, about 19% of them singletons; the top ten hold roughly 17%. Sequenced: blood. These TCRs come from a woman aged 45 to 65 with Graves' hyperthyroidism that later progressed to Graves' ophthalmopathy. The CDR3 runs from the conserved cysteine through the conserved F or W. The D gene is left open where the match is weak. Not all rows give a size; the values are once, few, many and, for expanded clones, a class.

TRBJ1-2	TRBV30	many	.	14	CAWSAGTGNYGYTF	TGTGCCTGGAGTGCCGGGACGGGTAACTATGGCTACACCTTC
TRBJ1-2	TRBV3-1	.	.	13	CASSLARGFGYTF	TGTGCCAGCAGCCTGGCGCGGGGTTTTGGCTACACCTTC
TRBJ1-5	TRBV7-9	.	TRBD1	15	CASSKGQGINQPQHF	TGTGCCAGCAGCAAGGGACAGGGTATCAATCAGCCCCAGCATTTT
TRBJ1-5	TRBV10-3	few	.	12	CAIGRGHQPQHF	TGTGCCATCGGGCGGGGGCATCAGCCCCAGCATTTT
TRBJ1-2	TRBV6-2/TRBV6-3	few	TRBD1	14	CASSHQGGHRGYTF	TGTGCCAGCAGCCACCAGGGGGGGCATAGAGGCTACACCTTC
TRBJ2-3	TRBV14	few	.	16	CASSLITGTGTDTQYF	TGTGCCAGCAGCCTAATCACCGGGACTGGCACAGATACGCAGTATTTT
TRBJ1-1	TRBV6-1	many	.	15	CASSEFSQGNTEAFF	TGTGCCAGCAGTGAGTTCAGTCAGGGAAACACTGAAGCTTTCTTT
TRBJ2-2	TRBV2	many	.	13	CASLTANTGELFF	TGTGCCAGCCTCACAGCTAACACCGGGGAGCTGTTTTTT
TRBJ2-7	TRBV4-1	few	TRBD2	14	CASSGAGGPYEQYF	TGCGCCAGCAGTGGTGCGGGGGGGCCCTACGAGCAGTACTTC
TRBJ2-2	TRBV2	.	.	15	CASSGEGEAPGELFF	TGTGCCAGCAGTGGGGAGGGGGAGGCCCCCGGGGAGCTGTTTTTT
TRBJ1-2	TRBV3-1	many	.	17	CASSQGYALTGSYGYTF	TGTGCCAGCAGCCAAGGCTACGCGCTTACAGGGAGCTATGGCTACACCTTC
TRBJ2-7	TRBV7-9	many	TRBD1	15	CASGIGTGGRGEQYF	TGTGCCAGCGGAATCGGGACAGGGGGTCGTGGCGAGCAGTACTTC
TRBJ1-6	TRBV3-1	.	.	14	CASSQDHGNSPLHF	TGTGCCAGCAGCCAAGATCACGGGAATTCACCCCTCCACTTT
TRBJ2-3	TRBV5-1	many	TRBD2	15	CASSLTSVGTDTQYF	TGCGCCAGCAGCTTGACTAGCGTGGGCACAGATACGCAGTATTTT
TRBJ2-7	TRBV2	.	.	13	CASSPGRISEQYF	TGTGCCAGCAGTCCCGGTCGGATTAGCGAGCAGTACTTC
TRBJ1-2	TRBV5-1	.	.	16	CASSSMNPGLVAGYTF	TGCGCCAGCAGCAGTATGAATCCCGGGTTGGTCGCTGGCTACACCTTC
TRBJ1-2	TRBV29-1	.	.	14	CSVESAGALYGYTF	TGCAGCGTTGAATCGGCAGGGGCCCTCTATGGCTACACCTTC
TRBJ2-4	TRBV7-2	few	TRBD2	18	CASSSSGSGGSLKNIQYF	TGTGCCAGCAGCTCCTCGGGCAGCGGGGGGTCCCTAAAAAACATTCAGTACTTC
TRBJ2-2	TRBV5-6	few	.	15	CASNLGDSYTGELFF	TGTGCCAGCAACTTGGGGGACTCCTACACCGGGGAGCTGTTTTTT
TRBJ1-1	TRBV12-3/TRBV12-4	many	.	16	CASSGFLRGSNTEAFF	TGTGCCAGCAGCGGCTTCCTTCGGGGGTCGAACACTGAAGCTTTCTTT
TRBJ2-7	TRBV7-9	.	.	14	CASSLAGQSYEQYF	TGTGCCAGCAGCTTAGCCGGACAGAGCTACGAGCAGTACTTC
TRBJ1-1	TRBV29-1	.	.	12	CSVTRGYTEAFF	TGCAGCGTTACCCGGGGCTACACTGAAGCTTTCTTT
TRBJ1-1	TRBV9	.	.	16	CASSEGPSELGDPTLF	TGTGCCAGCAGCGAAGGCCCAAGTGAGTTGGGGGACCCTACCCTCTTT
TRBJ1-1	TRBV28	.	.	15	CASSALGRGGTEAFF	TGTGCCAGCAGTGCTTTGGGGAGGGGAGGCACTGAAGCTTTCTTT
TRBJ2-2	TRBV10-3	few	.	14	CAISVSYRAGELFF	TGTGCCATCAGTGTTTCCTACAGGGCCGGGGAGCTGTTTTTT
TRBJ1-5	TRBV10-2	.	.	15	CASAGGGDRNQPQHF	TGCGCCAGCGCGGGGGGGGGGGATAGGAATCAGCCCCAGCATTTT
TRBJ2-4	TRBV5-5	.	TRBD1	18	CASSLAKFGQGVKNIQYF	TGTGCCAGCAGCTTGGCCAAGTTTGGACAGGGGGTCAAAAACATTCAGTACTTC
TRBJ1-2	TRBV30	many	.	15	CAWTRQPPKSYGYTF	TGTGCCTGGACCCGACAGCCTCCAAAAAGTTATGGCTACACCTTC
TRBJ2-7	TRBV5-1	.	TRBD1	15	CANSLGDSAWYEQYF	TGCGCCAACAGCTTGGGGGACAGTGCTTGGTACGAGCAGTACTTC
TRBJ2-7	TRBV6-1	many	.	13	CASSREPSYEQYF	TGTGCCAGCAGCAGAGAACCTTCCTACGAGCAGTACTTC
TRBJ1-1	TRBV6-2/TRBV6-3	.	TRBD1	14	CASRYRGGDTEAFF	TGTGCCAGCAGATACAGGGGAGGGGACACTGAAGCTTTCTTT
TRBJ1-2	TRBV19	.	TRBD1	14	CASRMDRVRGGYTF	TGTGCCAGTAGGATGGACAGGGTTCGAGGAGGCTACACCTTC
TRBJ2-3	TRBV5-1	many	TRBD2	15	CASSQGTSDTDTQYF	TGCGCCAGCAGCCAAGGGACTAGCGACACAGATACGCAGTATTTT
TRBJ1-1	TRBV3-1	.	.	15	CASSQDWGSNTEAFF	TGTGCCAGCAGCCAAGATTGGGGGTCGAACACTGAAGCTTTCTTT
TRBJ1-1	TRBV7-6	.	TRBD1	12	CASSLERGQAFF	TGTGCCAGCAGCTTAGAGAGGGGGCAAGCTTTCTTT
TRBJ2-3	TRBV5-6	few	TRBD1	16	CASSYDGTGLPDTQYF	TGTGCCAGCAGCTATGACGGGACAGGGCTGCCAGATACGCAGTATTTT
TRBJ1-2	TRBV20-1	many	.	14	CSARVGGDRYGYTF	TGCAGTGCTAGAGTCGGAGGGGATCGTTATGGCTACACCTTC
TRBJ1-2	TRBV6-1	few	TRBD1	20	CASSSHKTGRRLLPNYGYTF	TGTGCCAGCAGTTCTCACAAGACAGGGCGGCGCCTATTACCGAACTATGGCTACACCTTC
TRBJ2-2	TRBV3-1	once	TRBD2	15	CASSGLAGRTGELFF	TGTGCCAGCAGCGGACTAGCGGGTAGAACCGGGGAGCTGTTTTTT
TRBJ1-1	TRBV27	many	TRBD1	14	CASRDRGPQPEAFF	TGTGCCAGCAGGGACAGGGGGCCGCAACCTGAAGCTTTCTTT
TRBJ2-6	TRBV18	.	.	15	CASSPVGSGANVLIF	.
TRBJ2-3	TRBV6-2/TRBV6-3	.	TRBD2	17	CASSYSPSGGYTDTQYF	TGTGCCAGCAGTTACTCGCCTAGCGGGGGGTACACAGATACGCAGTATTTT
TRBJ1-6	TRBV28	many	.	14	CASSLGQVRSPLHF	TGTGCCAGCAGTTTGGGGCAAGTCCGGTCACCCCTCCACTTT
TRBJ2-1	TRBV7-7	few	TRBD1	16	CASSLETGTGYNEQFF	TGTGCTAGCAGCTTAGAAACGGGGACAGGGTACAATGAGCAGTTCTTC
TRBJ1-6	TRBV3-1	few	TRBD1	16	CASSRTGTGNNSPLHF	TGTGCCAGCAGCCGTACCGGGACAGGAAATAATTCACCCCTCCACTTT
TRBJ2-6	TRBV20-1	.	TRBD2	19	CSAPRPLAGGQTGANVLTF	TGCAGTGCTCCTCGCCCACTAGCGGGGGGCCAGACTGGGGCCAACGTCCTGACTTTC
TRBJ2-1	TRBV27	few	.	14	CASSFSQLYNEQFF	TGTGCCAGCAGTTTTTCACAGCTCTACAATGAGCAGTTCTTC
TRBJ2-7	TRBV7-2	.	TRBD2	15	CASSYYGGAGYEQYF	TGTGCCAGCAGCTACTACGGGGGGGCTGGGTACGAGCAGTACTTC
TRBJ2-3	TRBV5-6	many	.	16	CASTPLPGQPTDTQYF	TGTGCCAGCACCCCCCTGCCCGGACAGCCCACAGATACGCAGTATTTT
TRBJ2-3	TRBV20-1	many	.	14	CSARSVEGTDTQYF	TGCAGTGCTAGATCGGTTGAGGGGACAGATACGCAGTATTTT